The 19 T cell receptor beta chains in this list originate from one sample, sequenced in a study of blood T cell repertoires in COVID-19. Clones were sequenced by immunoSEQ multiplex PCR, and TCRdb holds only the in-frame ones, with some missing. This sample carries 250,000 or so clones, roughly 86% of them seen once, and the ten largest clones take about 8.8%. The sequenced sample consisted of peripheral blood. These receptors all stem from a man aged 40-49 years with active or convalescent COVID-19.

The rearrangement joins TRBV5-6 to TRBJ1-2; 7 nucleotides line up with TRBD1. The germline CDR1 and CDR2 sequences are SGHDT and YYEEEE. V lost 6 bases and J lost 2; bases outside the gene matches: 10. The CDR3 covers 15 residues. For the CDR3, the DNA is TGTGCCAGCATCCCGATGGGACAGAAAAACTATGGCTACACCTTC. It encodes CASIPMGQKNYGYTF.

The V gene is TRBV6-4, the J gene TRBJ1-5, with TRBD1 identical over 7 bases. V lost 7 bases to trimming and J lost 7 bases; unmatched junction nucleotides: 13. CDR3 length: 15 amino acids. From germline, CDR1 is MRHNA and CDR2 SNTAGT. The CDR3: CASTGTAPRVQPQHF. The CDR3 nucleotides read TGTGCCAGCACCGGGACAGCCCCGAGGGTGCAGCCCCAGCATTTT.

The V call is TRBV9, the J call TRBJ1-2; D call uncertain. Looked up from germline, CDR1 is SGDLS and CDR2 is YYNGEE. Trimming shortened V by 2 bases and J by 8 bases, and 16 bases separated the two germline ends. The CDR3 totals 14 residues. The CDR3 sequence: CASSVRPAEGGYTF. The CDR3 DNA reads TGTGCCAGCAGCGTCCGCCCTGCGGAGGGCGGCTACACCTTC.

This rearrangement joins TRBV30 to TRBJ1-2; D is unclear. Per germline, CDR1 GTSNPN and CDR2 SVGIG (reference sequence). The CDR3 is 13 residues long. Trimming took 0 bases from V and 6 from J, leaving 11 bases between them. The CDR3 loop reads CAWSVGGGNGYTF. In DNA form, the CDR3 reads TGTGCCTGGAGTGTAGGAGGAGGTAATGGCTACACCTTC.

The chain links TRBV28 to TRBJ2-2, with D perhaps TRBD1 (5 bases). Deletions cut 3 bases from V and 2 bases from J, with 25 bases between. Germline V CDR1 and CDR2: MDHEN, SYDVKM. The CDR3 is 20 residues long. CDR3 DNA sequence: TGTGCCAGCAGTTTGCAGGTCGGTTTACAGAGACAGCTCAACACCGGGGAGCTGTTTTTT. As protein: CASSLQVGLQRQLNTGELFF.

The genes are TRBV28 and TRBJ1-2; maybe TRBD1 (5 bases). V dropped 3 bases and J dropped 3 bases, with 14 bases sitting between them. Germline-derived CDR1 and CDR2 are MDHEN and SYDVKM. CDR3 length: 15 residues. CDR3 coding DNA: TGTGCCAGCAGTTTGGGTTTGGGGCGAGACTATGGCTACACCTTC. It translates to CASSLGLGRDYGYTF.

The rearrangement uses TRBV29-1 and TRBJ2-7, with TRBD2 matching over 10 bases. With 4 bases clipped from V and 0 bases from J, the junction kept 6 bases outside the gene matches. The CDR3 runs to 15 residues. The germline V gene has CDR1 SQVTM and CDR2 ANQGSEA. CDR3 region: CSVGGASGSSYEQYF. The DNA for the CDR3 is TGCAGCGTTGGAGGGGCTAGCGGGAGCTCCTACGAGCAGTACTTC.

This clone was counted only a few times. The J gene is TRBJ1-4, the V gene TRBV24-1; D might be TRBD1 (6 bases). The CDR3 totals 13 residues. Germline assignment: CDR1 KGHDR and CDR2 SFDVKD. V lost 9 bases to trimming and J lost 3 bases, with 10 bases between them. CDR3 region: CATATGPNEKLFF. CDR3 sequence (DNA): TGTGCCACCGCAACAGGGCCTAATGAAAAACTGTTTTTT.

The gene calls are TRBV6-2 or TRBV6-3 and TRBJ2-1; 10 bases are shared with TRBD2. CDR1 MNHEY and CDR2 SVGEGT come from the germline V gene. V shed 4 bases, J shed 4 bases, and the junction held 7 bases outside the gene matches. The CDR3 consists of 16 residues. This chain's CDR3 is CASSFPGLALYNEQFF. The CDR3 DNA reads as TGTGCCAGCAGTTTTCCGGGACTAGCGCTGTACAATGAGCAGTTCTTC.

CDR3 in DNA: TGTGCCAGCAGCTTAGACGGCGGATTGTCCTACGAGCAGTACTTC. The encoded protein is CASSLDGGLSYEQYF. V gene TRBV9 combines with J gene TRBJ2-7; the D is unclear. This CDR3 comprises 15 residues. From germline, CDR1 is SGDLS and CDR2 YYNGEE. V was trimmed by 4 bases and J by 1 base, leaving 15 bases between them.

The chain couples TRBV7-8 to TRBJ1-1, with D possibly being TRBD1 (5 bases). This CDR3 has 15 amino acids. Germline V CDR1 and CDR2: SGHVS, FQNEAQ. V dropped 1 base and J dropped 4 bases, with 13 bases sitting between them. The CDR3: CASSLDPGRATEAFF. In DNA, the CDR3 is TGTGCCAGCAGCTTAGACCCAGGGAGGGCCACTGAAGCTTTCTTT.

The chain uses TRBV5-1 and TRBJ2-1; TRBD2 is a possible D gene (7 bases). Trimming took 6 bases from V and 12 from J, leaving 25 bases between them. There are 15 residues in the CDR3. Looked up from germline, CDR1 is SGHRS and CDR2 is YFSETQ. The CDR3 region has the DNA TGCGCCAGCACCCGGGGGGAGATTATGGGGACACCGCAGTTCTTC. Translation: CASTRGEIMGTPQFF. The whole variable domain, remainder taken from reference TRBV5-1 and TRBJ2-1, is KAGVTQTPRYLIKTRGQQVTLSCSPISGHRSVSWYQQTPGQGLQFLFEYFSETQRNKGNFPGRFSGRQFSNSRSEMNVSTLELGDSALYLCASTRGEIMGTPQFFGPGTRLTVL.

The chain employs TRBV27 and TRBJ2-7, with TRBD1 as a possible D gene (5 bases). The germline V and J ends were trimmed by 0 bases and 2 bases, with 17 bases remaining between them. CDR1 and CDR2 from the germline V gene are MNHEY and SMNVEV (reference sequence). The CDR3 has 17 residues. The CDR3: CASSLSSPGLRAYEQYF. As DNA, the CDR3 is TGTGCCAGCAGTTTATCATCCCCGGGCCTCAGGGCCTACGAGCAGTACTTC.

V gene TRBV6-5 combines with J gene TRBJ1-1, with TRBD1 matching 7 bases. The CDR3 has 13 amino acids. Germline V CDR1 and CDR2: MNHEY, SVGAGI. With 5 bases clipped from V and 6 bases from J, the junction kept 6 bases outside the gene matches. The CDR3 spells CASSPLTGSEAFF. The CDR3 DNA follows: TGTGCCAGCAGTCCCCTGACAGGGTCTGAAGCTTTCTTT.

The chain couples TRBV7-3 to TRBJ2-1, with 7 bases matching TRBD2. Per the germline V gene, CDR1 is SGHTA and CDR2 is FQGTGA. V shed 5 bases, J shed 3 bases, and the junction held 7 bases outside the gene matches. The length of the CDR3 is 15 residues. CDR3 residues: CASSPTRGSYNEQFF. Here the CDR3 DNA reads TGTGCCAGCAGCCCCACGCGGGGGAGCTACAATGAGCAGTTCTTC.

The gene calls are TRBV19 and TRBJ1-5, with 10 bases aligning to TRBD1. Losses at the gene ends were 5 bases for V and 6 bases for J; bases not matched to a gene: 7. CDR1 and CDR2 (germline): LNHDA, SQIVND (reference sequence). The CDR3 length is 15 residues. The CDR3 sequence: CASSEGQGSGQPQHF. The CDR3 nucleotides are TGTGCCAGTAGTGAGGGACAGGGGTCGGGTCAGCCCCAGCATTTT.

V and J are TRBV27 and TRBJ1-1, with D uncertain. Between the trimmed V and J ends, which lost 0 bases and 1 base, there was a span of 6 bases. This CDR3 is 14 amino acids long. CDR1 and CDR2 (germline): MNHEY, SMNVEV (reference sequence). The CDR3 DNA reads TGTGCCAGCAGTTTATCCGCGGAGAACACTGAAGCTTTCTTT. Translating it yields CASSLSAENTEAFF.

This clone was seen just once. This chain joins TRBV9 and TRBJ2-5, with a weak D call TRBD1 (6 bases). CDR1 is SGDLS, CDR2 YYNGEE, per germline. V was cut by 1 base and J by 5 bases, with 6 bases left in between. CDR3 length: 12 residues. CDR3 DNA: TGTGCCAGCAGCGTACAGGGGGAGACCCAGTACTTC. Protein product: CASSVQGETQYF.

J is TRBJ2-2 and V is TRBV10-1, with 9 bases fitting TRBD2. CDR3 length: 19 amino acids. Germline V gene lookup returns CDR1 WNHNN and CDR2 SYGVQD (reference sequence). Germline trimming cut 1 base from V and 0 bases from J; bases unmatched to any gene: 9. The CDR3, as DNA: TGCGCCAGCAGTGAGTTCTCTAGCGGGACATTCGCGAACACCGGGGAGCTGTTTTTT. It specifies CASSEFSSGTFANTGELFF.